Each of the 24 T cell receptor beta chains below was sequenced from the same sample in a study of T cell repertoires in cytomegalovirus infection. Using its own MiXCR run on the reads, TCRdb lists one record per CDR3 protein. The sample lists about 140,000 distinct CDR3 sequences, about 6% occurring once. Material: PBMCs. These receptors were collected from a human donor in good health (CMV status not recorded). Some clones in this sample may be carry-over from other donors' samples.

This sequence joins TRBV10-3 and TRBJ2-3, with D possibly TRBD2 on 5 matching bases. The CDR3 loop spans 13 amino acids. The germline V gene has CDR1 ENHRY and CDR2 SYGVKD. V was cut by 4 bases and J by 3 bases, with 8 bases left in between. This CDR3 reads CAISGEWTDTQYF. Here the CDR3 DNA reads TGTGCCATCAGTGGGGAGTGGACAGATACGCAGTATTTT.

This clonotype was recorded many times. The chain joins TRBV5-4 to TRBJ2-7; D not certain. Germline V gene data show CDR1 as SGHNT and CDR2 as YYREEE (reference sequence). The V end lost 1 base, the J end lost 7 bases, and 15 bases lay between the germline ends. The CDR3 runs 14 residues. CDR3 protein: CASSLSTSIREQYF. The CDR3 DNA reads TGTGCCAGCAGCTTGTCCACTTCCATCCGGGAGCAGTACTTC.

This clonotype was detected many times. The J gene is TRBJ1-2, the V gene TRBV12-3 or TRBV12-4, with 8 bases lining up with TRBD1. The V gene end was trimmed by 6 bases and the J gene end by 0 bases; junction bases not matched to a gene: 6. The CDR3 runs to 15 residues. For the CDR3, the DNA is TGTGCCAGCAGGTCGACAGGGGCCCCTAACTATGGCTACACCTTC. Translated: CASRSTGAPNYGYTF.

This clonotype has a count of ten or more. The chain joins TRBV2 to TRBJ1-2; D is unresolved. Germline lookup yields CDR1 SNHLY and CDR2 FYNNEI. The CDR3 totals 12 residues. Trimming removed 7 bases from V and 3 bases from J, with 9 bases in between. The CDR3 region has the DNA TGTGCCAGCAATCGGGGTGACTATGGCTACACCTTC. The encoded protein is CASNRGDYGYTF.

This clonotype was seen a few times. The chain uses TRBV19 and TRBJ2-5; D possibly corresponds to TRBD1 (6 bases). Germline V CDR1 and CDR2: LNHDA, SQIVND (reference sequence). V was cut by 5 bases and J by 1 base, with 17 bases left in between. The CDR3 consists of 16 residues. The CDR3 loop is CASSERGGQSQETQYF. In nucleotides, the CDR3 is TGTGCCAGTAGTGAGAGGGGTGGACAGTCCCAAGAGACCCAGTACTTC.

This clonotype was seen ten or more times. The chain recombines TRBV11-2 with TRBJ2-7; the match to TRBD2 covers 7 bases. J was trimmed by 2 bases and V by 4 bases; bases with no gene match: 5. Germline assignment: CDR1 SGHAT and CDR2 FQNNGV. This CDR3 is 14 amino acids long. Written as DNA, the CDR3 is TGTGCCAGCAGCTCGAGCGGGAAGCCCTACGAGCAGTACTTC. Residues: CASSSSGKPYEQYF.

The chain recombines TRBV29-1 with TRBJ2-3, with TRBD2 matching over 14 bases. CDR3 size: 16 residues. Losses at the gene ends were 4 bases for V and 3 bases for J; bases not matched to a gene: 6. Germline V gene lookup returns CDR1 SQVTM and CDR2 ANQGSEA. CDR3 sequence: CSVVTSGGAKTDTQYF. The CDR3 DNA follows: TGCAGCGTTGTGACTAGCGGGGGGGCTAAAACAGATACGCAGTATTTT.

This clonotype has at least ten counts. V usage is TRBV28 and J usage is TRBJ1-3, with D unresolved. Trimming cost V 5 bases and J 3 bases, with 8 bases left between them. The germline V gene has CDR1 MDHEN and CDR2 SYDVKM. The length of the CDR3 is 13 residues. CDR3 sequence reads: CASSQQSGNTIYF. The CDR3 DNA follows: TGTGCCAGCAGTCAACAGAGTGGAAACACCATATATTTT.

Only a few counts were recorded for this clonotype. The rearrangement joins TRBV20-1 to TRBJ2-3, with 7 bases that match TRBD2. CDR3 size: 14 residues. From germline, CDR1 is DFQATT and CDR2 SNEGSKA (reference sequence). J lost 2 bases, V lost 6 bases, and 8 bases had no gene match. As DNA, the CDR3 is TGCAGTGCCGTCCCAGCGGGGATCACAGATACGCAGTATTTT. It translates to CSAVPAGITDTQYF.

This clonotype was recorded many times. This chain uses TRBV28 with TRBJ2-1, with D unresolved. The CDR3 totals 13 residues. The germline V and J ends were trimmed by 4 bases and 2 bases, with 6 bases remaining between them. CDR1 and CDR2 (germline): MDHEN, SYDVKM. The chain's CDR3 is CASSSGTYNEQFF. CDR3 in DNA: TGTGCCAGCAGTTCAGGAACCTACAATGAGCAGTTCTTC. The full variable domain, completed using reference TRBV28 and TRBJ2-1, is DVKVTQSSRYLVKRTGEKVFLECVQDMDHENMFWYRQDPGLGLRLIYFSYDVKMKEKGDIPEGYSVSREKKERFSLILESASTNQTSMYLCASSSGTYNEQFFGPGTRLTVL.

This clonotype appeared many times. The genes are TRBV7-2 and TRBJ1-5, with 9 bases lining up with TRBD1. Losses at the gene ends were 5 bases for V and 6 bases for J; bases not matched to a gene: 8. CDR3 length: 15 residues. Germline assignment: CDR1 SGHTA and CDR2 FQGNSA. As DNA, the CDR3 is TGTGCCAGCAGCCGCCTACAGGGGGCCGCTCAGCCCCAGCATTTT. This gives the protein CASSRLQGAAQPQHF.

This clonotype came up many times. The DNA of the CDR3 is TGTGCCAGCAGCTTAGCGCTATGGAATGAGCAGTTCTTC. It is translated as CASSLALWNEQFF. The chain couples TRBV7-6 to TRBJ2-1; D uncertain. V was pared by 0 bases and J by 7 bases, with 7 bases between. The CDR3 spans 13 residues. CDR1 SGHVS and CDR2 FNYEAQ come from the germline V gene.

This clonotype was counted at least ten times. This rearrangement joins TRBV7-2 to TRBJ2-1; TRBD2 aligns across 7 bases. Unmatched junction bases numbered 9, after V lost 4 bases and J lost 0 bases. This CDR3 is 17 amino acids long. Germline loops: CDR1 SGHTA, CDR2 FQGNSA. The CDR3 loop is CASSSLGGGSSYNEQFF. For the CDR3, the DNA is TGTGCCAGCAGCTCCTTGGGGGGGGGGAGCTCCTACAATGAGCAGTTCTTC. Combining the CDR3 with reference TRBV7-2 and TRBJ2-1 gives the whole variable domain GAGVSQSPSNKVTEKGKDVELRCDPISGHTALYWYRQSLGQGLEFLIYFQGNSAPDKSGLPSDRFSAERTGGSVSTLTIQRTQQEDSAVYLCASSSLGGGSSYNEQFFGPGTRLTVL.

The J gene is TRBJ2-7, the V gene TRBV20-1; possible D gene TRBD1, 5 bases. Looked up from germline, CDR1 is DFQATT and CDR2 is SNEGSKA (reference sequence). Trimming stripped 4 bases from V and 2 bases from J, with 9 bases between. The CDR3 contains 12 residues. CDR3 protein: CSANPGTYEQYF. DNA for the CDR3: TGCAGTGCTAATCCAGGGACCTACGAGCAGTACTTC.

This clonotype has a count of ten or more. The J gene is TRBJ2-4, the V gene TRBV12-3 or TRBV12-4; D is perhaps TRBD1 or TRBD2 (5 bases each). The CDR3 runs 18 residues. Trimming took 7 bases from V and 0 from J, leaving 22 bases between them. As DNA, the CDR3 is TGTGCCAGCACCCCGGAAGGGGACCCTCTTTTAGCCAAAAACATTCAGTACTTC. Protein sequence: CASTPEGDPLLAKNIQYF.

CDR3 sequence (DNA): TGTGCCATCAGGGACAGGGGAAACACCGGGGAGCTGTTTTTT. This sequence encodes CAIRDRGNTGELFF. The rearrangement joins TRBV10-3 to TRBJ2-2; the match to TRBD1 covers 9 bases. Per the germline V gene, CDR1 is ENHRY and CDR2 is SYGVKD. With V trimmed by 6 bases and J by 2 bases, 1 base remained unmatched. This CDR3 region has 14 residues.

Many counts were recorded for this clonotype. V is TRBV20-1 and J is TRBJ1-1, with TRBD1 identical over 11 bases. The CDR3 has 15 residues. Germline loops: CDR1 DFQATT, CDR2 SNEGSKA (reference sequence). With V trimmed by 2 bases and J by 6 bases, 8 bases remained unmatched. In nucleotides, the CDR3 is TGCAGTGCTAGATCCTGGGACAGGGGGGGACCTGAAGCTTTCTTT. Translating gives CSARSWDRGGPEAFF.

The table lists this clonotype with many counts. The chain links TRBV7-8 to TRBJ2-2, with 11 positions matching TRBD2. This CDR3 has 18 residues. V was pared by 4 bases and J by 7 bases, with 14 bases of the junction left unmatched. Germline CDR1 and CDR2: SGHVS and FQNEAQ. The CDR3 nucleotides read TGTGCCAGCAGCTCGTCAGTGTCTAGCGGGGGGTTGAGCGGGGAGCTGTTTTTT. Residues: CASSSSVSSGGLSGELFF.

This clonotype was found many times. V gene TRBV27 combines with J gene TRBJ1-2, with a weak D call TRBD1 (6 bases). Trimming left V 2 bases short and J 1 base short, with 14 bases between. Germline V gene data show CDR1 as MNHEY and CDR2 as SMNVEV (reference sequence). The CDR3 spans 16 residues. The CDR3 nucleotides read TGTGCCAGCAGTTTAGCTGTGGGGGCTCTTAACTATGGCTACACCTTC. Translated: CASSLAVGALNYGYTF.

Many counts were recorded for this clonotype. The rearrangement links TRBV7-2 to TRBJ1-2; D gene unclear. V was clipped by 5 bases and J by 4 bases, with 14 bases between them. The CDR3 extends over 14 amino acids. The germline V gene encodes CDR1 SGHTA and CDR2 FQGNSA. CDR3 residues: CASSRGRGGYGYTF. CDR3 sequence (DNA): TGTGCCAGCAGCCGTGGAAGAGGCGGCTATGGCTACACCTTC. Together with reference TRBV7-2 and TRBJ1-2, the CDR3 gives the full variable domain: GAGVSQSPSNKVTEKGKDVELRCDPISGHTALYWYRQSLGQGLEFLIYFQGNSAPDKSGLPSDRFSAERTGGSVSTLTIQRTQQEDSAVYLCASSRGRGGYGYTFGSGTRLTVV.

This clonotype appeared many times. This sequence joins TRBV20-1 and TRBJ2-7, with D perhaps matching TRBD1 (5 bases). V was shortened by 3 bases and J by 4 bases, with 16 bases between the two germline ends. The CDR3 spans 14 residues. Germline-derived CDR1 and CDR2 are DFQATT and SNEGSKA (reference sequence). CDR3 protein: CSARLLGQGYEQYF. DNA for the CDR3: TGCAGTGCTAGGTTGCTGGGCCAGGGTTACGAGCAGTACTTC.

This clonotype was seen more than once but under ten times. This chain connects TRBV24-1 to TRBJ2-2; D call uncertain. Germline V CDR1 and CDR2: KGHDR, SFDVKD. The CDR3 runs 14 residues. V was trimmed by 5 bases and J by 2 bases, leaving 8 bases between them. The CDR3 coding sequence is TGTGCCACCAGTGGTGGCTCAAACACCGGGGAGCTGTTTTTT. Its protein is CATSGGSNTGELFF.

The gene calls are TRBV6-5 and TRBJ1-2; D unresolved. The CDR3 sequence is 13 residues long. Per germline, CDR1 MNHEY and CDR2 SVGAGI. V was trimmed by 6 bases and J by 8 bases, leaving 16 bases between them. The CDR3 loop is CASSRTVPRGYTF. In DNA form, the CDR3 reads TGTGCCAGCAGCCGGACCGTCCCGAGAGGCTACACCTTC.

This clonotype was picked up many times. The chain is built from TRBV28 and TRBJ2-7; maybe TRBD2 (5 bases). The CDR3 length is 12 residues. V was trimmed by 8 bases and J by 3 bases, leaving 11 bases between them. CDR1 MDHEN and CDR2 SYDVKM come from the germline V gene. CDR3 nucleotide sequence: TGTGCCAGCCGGGAACAATACTACGAGCAGTACTTC. This sequence encodes CASREQYYEQYF.